Below, 17 T cell receptor beta chains from the same sample are listed, as sequenced in a study of PD-1 blockade in classical Hodgkin lymphoma. The protocol was immunoSEQ multiplex PCR, while the TCRdb copy is restricted to in-frame clones and leaves out a portion. Of roughly 92,000 clones in the sample, about nine tenths were seen once. Every one of the patients relapsed after autologous stem cell transplantation (brentuximab vedotin exposure was variable). This sample comprised peripheral blood mononuclear cells (PBMCs), obtained at baseline. The receptors originated from a human donor with classical Hodgkin lymphoma.

The chain has TRBV19 and TRBJ1-1, with D hard to call. V was shortened by 5 bases and J by 1 base, with 20 bases between the two germline ends. Germline V gene data show CDR1 as LNHDA and CDR2 as SQIVND (reference sequence). The CDR3 is made up of 17 amino acids. CDR3 region: CASSARVTPGGNTEAFF. As DNA, the CDR3 is TGTGCCAGTAGTGCTAGGGTAACCCCGGGAGGGAACACTGAAGCTTTCTTT. Combining the CDR3 with reference TRBV19 and TRBJ1-1 gives the whole variable domain DGGITQSPKYLFRKEGQNVTLSCEQNLNHDAMYWYRQDPGQGLRLIYYSQIVNDFQKGDIAEGYSVSREKKESFPLTVTSAQKNPTAFYLCASSARVTPGGNTEAFFGQGTRLTVV.

V usage is TRBV5-1 and J usage is TRBJ1-1; D unclear. The CDR3 runs to 14 residues. CDR1 and CDR2 from the germline V gene are SGHRS and YFSETQ. V lost 0 bases, J lost 8 bases, and 14 bases lay in between. The CDR3 DNA sequence: TGCGCCAGCAGCTTGGGACGGGTAAGGGAAGAAGCTTTCTTT. It is translated as CASSLGRVREEAFF.

The chain is built from TRBV25-1 and TRBJ2-7; 7 bases line up with TRBD1. Germline values: CDR1 MGHDK, CDR2 SYGVNS. Germline trimming cut 4 bases from V and 3 bases from J; bases unmatched to any gene: 6. The CDR3 extends over 14 amino acids. CDR3: CASSGQGRLYEQYF. CDR3 nucleotide sequence: TGTGCCAGCAGTGGACAGGGCCGCCTCTACGAGCAGTACTTC.

Only one count was recorded for this clone. The J gene is TRBJ2-7, the V gene TRBV30; D is perhaps TRBD1 (5 bases). Germline V lookup: CDR1 GTSNPN, CDR2 SVGIG (reference sequence). The CDR3 contains 13 residues. This chain's CDR3 is CAIKDTRSYEQYF. In DNA form, the CDR3 reads TGTGCTATTAAGGACACCCGCTCCTACGAGCAGTACTTC.

V is TRBV9 and J is TRBJ2-5; tentatively, D is TRBD2 (6 bases). The CDR3 has 14 residues. The germline V gene has CDR1 SGDLS and CDR2 YYNGEE. V dropped 3 bases and J dropped 2 bases, with 11 bases sitting between them. The CDR3 loop reads CASSARLEQETQYF. Written as DNA, the CDR3 is TGTGCCAGCAGCGCCCGACTAGAACAAGAGACCCAGTACTTC.

This chain uses TRBV28 with TRBJ2-7; D may be TRBD1 (6 bases). V was shortened by 6 bases and J by 9 bases, with 15 bases between the two germline ends. The CDR3 is made up of 12 amino acids. Germline assignment: CDR1 MDHEN and CDR2 SYDVKM. This CDR3 is CASSLLQGRQYF. As DNA, the CDR3 is TGTGCCAGCAGCCTTTTACAGGGCAGGCAGTACTTC.

This clone was observed once. J is TRBJ2-5 and V is TRBV10-1, with no clear D. Trimming stripped 5 bases from V and 1 base from J, with 17 bases between. CDR3 size: 16 residues. Germline assignment: CDR1 WNHNN and CDR2 SYGVQD (reference sequence). CDR3 region: CASSSPSVGGQETQYF. The CDR3 DNA sequence: TGCGCCAGCAGTTCTCCCAGTGTCGGCGGCCAAGAGACCCAGTACTTC.

This chain connects TRBV7-9 to TRBJ2-3; 7 nucleotides line up with TRBD2. This CDR3 spans 17 amino acids. V trimming: 1 base; J trimming: 6 bases; junction bases outside the gene matches: 13. CDR1 and CDR2 from the germline V gene are SEHNR and FQNEAQ (reference sequence). The CDR3 region is CASSLDVAGDVLDTQYF. In DNA form, the CDR3 reads TGTGCCAGCAGCTTAGACGTGGCGGGAGACGTTTTGGATACGCAGTATTTT.

This chain uses TRBV6-5 with TRBJ1-1, with D tentatively TRBD1 (5 bases). V was pared by 2 bases and J by 2 bases, with 9 bases between. The germline CDR1 and CDR2 sequences are MNHEY and SVGAGI. The CDR3 has 14 amino acids. DNA of the CDR3: TGTGCCAGCAGTTACAGGGGCCAAAACACTGAAGCTTTCTTT. The encoded protein is CASSYRGQNTEAFF.

The gene calls are TRBV7-3 and TRBJ1-5, with D perhaps matching TRBD1 (5 bases). This CDR3 region has 15 residues. V lost 5 bases to trimming and J lost 3 bases, with 14 bases between them. Germline CDR1 is SGHTA and CDR2 is FQGTGA. The CDR3 nucleotides are TGTGCCAGCAGCCATAGACAGCTTACCAATCAGCCCCAGCATTTT. It yields the protein CASSHRQLTNQPQHF.

V gene TRBV2 combines with J gene TRBJ1-2, with 7 bases matching TRBD1. The V gene end was trimmed by 8 bases and the J gene end by 8 bases; junction bases not matched to a gene: 8. The germline V gene encodes CDR1 SNHLY and CDR2 FYNNEI. The CDR3 is 12 residues long. In nucleotides, the CDR3 is TGTGCCAGCGGTCAGGGGGTTTGGGGCTACACCTTC. It codes for CASGQGVWGYTF.

The chain couples TRBV9 to TRBJ2-3, with TRBD2 identical over 13 bases. Per germline, CDR1 SGDLS and CDR2 YYNGEE. J lost 4 bases, V lost 5 bases, and 4 bases had no gene match. CDR3 length: 15 amino acids. In DNA form, the CDR3 reads TGTGCCAGCAGTACTAGCGGGAGGGGGGCAGATACGCAGTATTTT. Protein sequence: CASSTSGRGADTQYF.

The chain has TRBV6-5 and TRBJ1-1; TRBD1 agrees at 7 bases. The ends lost 5 bases at V and 10 bases at J; junction bases unmatched: 10. The CDR3 extends over 13 amino acids. Per germline, CDR1 MNHEY and CDR2 SVGAGI. As DNA, the CDR3 is TGTGCCAGCAGTCCGGACAGGTCTTTCGGAGCTTTCTTT. Translation gives CASSPDRSFGAFF.

The chain carries TRBV9 and TRBJ1-2; D is unresolved. Germline-derived CDR1 and CDR2 are SGDLS and YYNGEE. This CDR3 contains 13 residues. Between the trimmed V and J ends, which lost 0 bases and 8 bases, there was a span of 11 bases. In nucleotides, the CDR3 is TGTGCCAGCAGCGTAGTAGGACTTGAGGGCTACACCTTC. It translates to CASSVVGLEGYTF.

DNA of the CDR3: TGTGCCAGCAGCGCATGGGACAGCAACACAGATACGCAGTATTTT. Translating it yields CASSAWDSNTDTQYF. The gene calls are TRBV9 and TRBJ2-3; TRBD1 matches at 7 bases. Trimming at V came to 3 bases and at J to 2 bases, leaving 6 bases not matched to a gene. Per germline, CDR1 SGDLS and CDR2 YYNGEE. CDR3 length equals 15 residues.

The gene calls are TRBV5-1 and TRBJ2-1; 7 bases map to TRBD2. The CDR3 runs 15 residues. Trimming removed 5 bases from V and 4 bases from J; junction bases left unmatched: 9. CDR1 and CDR2 (germline): SGHRS, YFSETQ. Here the CDR3 reads CASRGEVAGYNEQFF. In nucleotides, the CDR3 is TGCGCCAGCAGGGGGGAAGTAGCGGGTTACAATGAGCAGTTCTTC.

The chain uses TRBV27 and TRBJ2-2; D assignment may be TRBD1 or TRBD2 (5 bases each). V lost 4 bases to trimming and J lost 7 bases, with 13 bases between them. Germline CDR1 reads MNHEY; CDR2 reads SMNVEV (reference sequence). The CDR3 sequence is 14 residues long. CDR3 DNA sequence: TGTGCCAGCAGTTATGTCGGGGCCGTCGGGGAGCTGTTTTTT. Translating it yields CASSYVGAVGELFF.